This T cell receptor beta chain was identified in a study of T cell responses to AZD1222 COVID-19 vaccine. Findings and limits, study-wide: Clonal diversity was possibly underestimated, and the donors were mostly white British, with more females.

Using immunoSEQ multiplex PCR, the repertoire was profiled, and TCRdb retains in-frame clones only, with some absent. The sample records some 150,000 clones, roughly 94% being singletons. This clone has only a few counts. Its antigen is as yet unknown. The receptor comes from an adult in good health. The sample consisted of peripheral blood, taken on day 0 of AZD1222 vaccination.

CDR3 DNA: TGTGCCAGCGGGTGGAATGAAAAACTGTTTTTT. Translated, it gives CASGWNEKLFF. J is TRBJ1-4 and V is TRBV6-6; D ambiguous. Germline V gene sequence: CDR1 MNHNY, CDR2 SVGAGI (reference sequence). The CDR3 consists of 11 residues. V gave up 8 bases and J gave up 5 bases, with 6 bases separating them.